A single count supports the clone carrying this TCR beta chain. Germline is not matched at one junction end, which may reflect a read error. These data belong to a study of blood T cells in healthy people across ages. Combining a sample-barcoded 5' primer with a J-beta primer mix, a second PCR ran for roughly 6 to 12 cycles. In TCRdb, the 5' RACE reads were re-called with MiXCR into one record per CDR3 protein. The sample lists around 2 million distinct CDR3 sequences, 35% to 50% seen once, with around 23% in the top ten. The receptor was derived from a human donor in good health. The sequencing sample was made of blood.

The CDR3 loop reads CASSLGEGPIPYEQYF. CDR3 bases: TGTGCCAGCAGCTTAGGGGAGGGGCCAATCCCCTATGAGCAGTACTTC. The V gene is TRBV7-9, the J gene TRBJ2-7, with 7 positions matching TRBD2. The CDR3 is 16 residues long. The germline V gene encodes CDR1 SEHNR and CDR2 FQNEAQ (reference sequence).